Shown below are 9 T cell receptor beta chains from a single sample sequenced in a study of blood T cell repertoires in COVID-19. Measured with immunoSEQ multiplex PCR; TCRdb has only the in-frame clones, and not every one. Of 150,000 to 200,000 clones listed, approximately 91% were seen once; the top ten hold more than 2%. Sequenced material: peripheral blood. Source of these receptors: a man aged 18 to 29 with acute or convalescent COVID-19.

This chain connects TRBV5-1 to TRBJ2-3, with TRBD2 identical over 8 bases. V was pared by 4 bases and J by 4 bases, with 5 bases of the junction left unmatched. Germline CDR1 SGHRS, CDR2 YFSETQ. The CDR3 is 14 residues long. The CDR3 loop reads CASSPTSASDTQYF. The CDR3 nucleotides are TGCGCCAGCAGCCCGACTAGCGCTTCAGATACGCAGTATTTT.

CDR3 region: CASSATWTSGNNEQFF. In nucleotides, the CDR3 is TGTGCCAGCAGCGCGACCTGGACTAGCGGTAACAATGAGCAGTTCTTC. The V and J genes are TRBV9 and TRBJ2-1, with 10 bases identical to TRBD2. This CDR3 is 16 amino acids long. The V and J ends lost 3 bases and 5 bases, in that order; junction bases with no gene match: 8. Germline V gene lookup returns CDR1 SGDLS and CDR2 YYNGEE.

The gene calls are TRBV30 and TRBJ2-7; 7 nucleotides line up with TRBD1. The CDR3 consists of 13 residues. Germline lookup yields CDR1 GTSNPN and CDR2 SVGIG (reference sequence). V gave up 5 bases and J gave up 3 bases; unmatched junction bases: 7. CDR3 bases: TGTGCCTGGGCTCCGGGACAGAGCTACGAGCAGTACTTC. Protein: CAWAPGQSYEQYF.

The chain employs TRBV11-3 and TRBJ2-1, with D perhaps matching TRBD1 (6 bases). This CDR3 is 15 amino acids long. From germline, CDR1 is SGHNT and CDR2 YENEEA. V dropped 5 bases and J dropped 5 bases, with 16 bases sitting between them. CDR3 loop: CASSLGHPLNNEQFF. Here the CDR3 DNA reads TGTGCCAGCAGCCTGGGACACCCTCTGAACAATGAGCAGTTCTTC.

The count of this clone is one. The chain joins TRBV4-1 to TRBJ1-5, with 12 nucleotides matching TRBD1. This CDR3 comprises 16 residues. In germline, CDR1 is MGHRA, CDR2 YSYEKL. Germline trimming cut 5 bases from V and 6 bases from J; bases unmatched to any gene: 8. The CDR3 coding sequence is TGCGCCAGCAGCAAACGGGGACAGGGGGCGACTCAGCCCCAGCATTTT. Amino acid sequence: CASSKRGQGATQPQHF.

CDR3 bases: TGCGCCAGCAGCGTGACTAGCGGGAGGGCCCTGGAGACCCAGTACTTC. Translating gives CASSVTSGRALETQYF. The V gene is TRBV5-1, the J gene TRBJ2-5; 14 bases are a match to TRBD2. The CDR3 sequence is 16 residues long. Germline lookup yields CDR1 SGHRS and CDR2 YFSETQ. Trimming removed 4 bases from V and 5 bases from J; junction bases left unmatched: 7.

In DNA, the CDR3 is TGCAGCGTTGAAGATCGGGCTCAACCATTGGGGGCAGGTCAATATGGGGAGCTGTTTTTT. Amino acids: CSVEDRAQPLGAGQYGELFF. The chain combines TRBV29-1 with TRBJ2-2, with a tentative D call TRBD1 (6 bases). The V end lost 0 bases, the J end lost 8 bases, and 31 bases lay between the germline ends. Germline V gene lookup returns CDR1 SQVTM and CDR2 ANQGSEA. This CDR3 spans 20 amino acids.

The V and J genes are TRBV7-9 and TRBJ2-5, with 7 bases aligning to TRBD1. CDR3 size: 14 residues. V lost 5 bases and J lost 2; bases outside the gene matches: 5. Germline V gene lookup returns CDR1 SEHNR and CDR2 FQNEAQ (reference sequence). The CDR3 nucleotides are TGTGCCAGCAGCCCAGACAGGGCTCAAGAGACCCAGTACTTC. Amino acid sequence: CASSPDRAQETQYF.

CDR3 sequence (DNA): TGCGCCAGCAGGTCTTTGCAGGGCGGTGACGGCTACACCTTC. Encoded protein: CASRSLQGGDGYTF. This sequence joins TRBV5-1 and TRBJ1-2; possible D gene TRBD1, 5 bases. Germline V gene sequence: CDR1 SGHRS, CDR2 YFSETQ. CDR3 size: 14 residues. Trimming took 5 bases from V and 8 from J, leaving 19 bases between them.